This T cell receptor beta chain was captured by sequencing in a study of blood T cell repertoires in COVID-19 (dated by TCRdb to between 2020 and 2021). Background on the whole study: Collaborator samples came from the United States, Italy and Spain and covered acute and convalescent phases of COVID-19. The sample metadata nearly always contained a de-identified subject ID, COVID-19 status, age in years and sex. Where HLA class I and class II types were available, the types were taken from metadata supplied by the sample provider, not from assay-based typing. The material from the prospective study consisted of cDNA or gDNA derived from T cells, B-cell-depleted T cells, or PBMCs. The repertoires were released in a freely available public database meant as a resource for research on the immune response to SARS-CoV-2. The dataset comprised deeply sampled blood TCRbeta repertoires from subjects exposed to, actively infected with, or recovered from COVID-19. The samples were drawn from the first 160 participants of the ongoing ImmuneRACE study and from over 950 subjects provided by 6 global collaborators. What the authors observed across the whole study: The quantity of clinical and demographic metadata differed by source and by participant and was supplied without curation.

TCRbeta CDR3 regions were amplified from genomic DNA by means of the immunoSEQ Assay, a bias-controlled multiplex PCR. Per the original workflow: Nucleated cell counts per sample were estimated from amplification of reference gene primers within the assay. To quantify the absolute abundance of each unique TCRbeta CDR3 rearrangement, sequence reads were collapsed and filtered. For each sample, productive Simpson clonality was calculated as the square root of Simpson's diversity index over productive rearrangements. Held by TCRdb, this immuneACCESS table contains in-frame sequences only and omits some clones. Under half of the omission traces to an unresolved V gene where checked; the cause of the rest is unknown. V, J and clone size reflect that table, while D and trimming were determined from the DNA. This sample comprises 200,000 to 250,000 clones, roughly 85% of them detected only once. Clones ranked in the top ten supply less than 3.5% of the sample.

For CDR1 and CDR2, the germline V gene lists MNHEY and SVGAGI. Trimming at the junction amounts to 8 bases on V and 4 bases on J, and the germline ends lie 20 bases apart. The CDR3 has 15 amino acids, counting the end cysteine and phenylalanine. CDR3 DNA is the only sequence kept; it has 45 bases, read in frame from the first base. A note on this clone: Its antigen is currently not known. Per-base quality was not reported, and no clone a single base away is much larger than it.

Whole blood was collected in K2EDTA tubes by collaborating institutions according to the institutions' own protocols. For TCRbeta analysis, collaborator samples were shipped as frozen whole blood, as isolated PBMCs, or as DNA extracted from either sample type. Sequencing input: peripheral blood. This receptor chain uses TRBV6-5 and TRBJ2-5, and possibly TRBD1, on 5 matching bases. This sequence was found in a woman under 30 with acute or convalescent COVID-19. The nucleotide sequence is TGTGCCAGCTTTATCCCAGGGAAGGTCCGAGAGACCCAGTACTTC. It translates as CASFIPGKVRETQYF.